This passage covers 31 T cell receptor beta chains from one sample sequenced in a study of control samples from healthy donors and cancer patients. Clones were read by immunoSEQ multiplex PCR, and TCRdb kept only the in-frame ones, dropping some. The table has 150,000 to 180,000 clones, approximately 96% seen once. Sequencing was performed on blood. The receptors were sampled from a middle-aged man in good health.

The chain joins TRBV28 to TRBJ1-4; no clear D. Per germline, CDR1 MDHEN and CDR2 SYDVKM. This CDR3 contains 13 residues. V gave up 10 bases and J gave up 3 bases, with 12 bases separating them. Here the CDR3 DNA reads TGTGCCACGAGACCACCTGCTAATGAAAAACTGTTTTTT. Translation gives CATRPPANEKLFF. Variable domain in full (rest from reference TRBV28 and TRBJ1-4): DVKVTQSSRYLVKRTGEKVFLECVQDMDHENMFWYRQDPGLGLRLIYFSYDVKMKEKGDIPEGYSVSREKKERFSLILESASTNQTSMYLCATRPPANEKLFFGSGTQLSVL.

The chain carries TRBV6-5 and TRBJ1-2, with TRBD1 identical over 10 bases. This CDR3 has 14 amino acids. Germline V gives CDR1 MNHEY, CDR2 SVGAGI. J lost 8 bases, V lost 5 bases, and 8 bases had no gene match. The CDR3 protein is CASSRGQGSWGYTF. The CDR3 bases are TGTGCCAGCAGTAGGGGACAGGGGTCCTGGGGCTACACCTTC.

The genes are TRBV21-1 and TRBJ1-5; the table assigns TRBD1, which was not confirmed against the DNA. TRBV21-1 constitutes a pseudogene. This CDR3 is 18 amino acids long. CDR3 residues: CASSPRDSLLRSNQPQHF. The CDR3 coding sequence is TGTGCCAGCAGCCCTCGGGACAGCCTTCTACGTAGCAATCAGCCCCAGCATTTT.

CDR3 sequence: CASSKGQGYVTGELFF. As DNA, the CDR3 is TGTGCCAGCAGCAAGGGACAGGGGTATGTCACCGGGGAGCTGTTTTTT. The rearrangement links TRBV5-5 to TRBJ2-2; 10 nucleotides align to TRBD1. This CDR3 contains 16 residues. V gave up 4 bases and J gave up 4 bases; unmatched junction bases: 7. CDR1 is SGHKS and CDR2 is YYEKEE in the germline V gene (reference sequence).

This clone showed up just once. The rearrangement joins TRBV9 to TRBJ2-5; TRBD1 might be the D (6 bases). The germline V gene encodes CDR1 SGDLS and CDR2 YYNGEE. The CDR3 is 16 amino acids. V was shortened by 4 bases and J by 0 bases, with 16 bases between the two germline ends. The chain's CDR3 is CASSPGTRTYQETQYF. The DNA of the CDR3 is TGTGCCAGCAGCCCGGGGACACGGACGTACCAAGAGACCCAGTACTTC. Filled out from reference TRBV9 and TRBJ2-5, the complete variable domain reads DSGVTQTPKHLITATGQRVTLRCSPRSGDLSVYWYQQSLDQGLQFLIQYYNGEERAKGNILERFSAQQFPDLHSELNLSSLELGDSALYFCASSPGTRTYQETQYFGPGTRLLVL.

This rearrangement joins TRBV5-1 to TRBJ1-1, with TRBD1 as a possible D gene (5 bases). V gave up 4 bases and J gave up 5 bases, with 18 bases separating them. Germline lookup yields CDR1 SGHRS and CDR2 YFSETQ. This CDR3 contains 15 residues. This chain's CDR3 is CASSVTGTPETEAFF. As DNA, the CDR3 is TGCGCCAGCAGCGTTACCGGGACTCCCGAAACTGAAGCTTTCTTT.

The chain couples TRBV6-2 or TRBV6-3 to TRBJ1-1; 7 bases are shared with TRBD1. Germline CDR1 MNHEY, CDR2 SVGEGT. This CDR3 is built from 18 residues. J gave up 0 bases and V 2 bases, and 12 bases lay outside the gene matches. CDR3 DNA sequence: TGTGCCAGCAGTTACCCCATGCTAGGGCAGGGGGTGAACACTGAAGCTTTCTTT. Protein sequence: CASSYPMLGQGVNTEAFF.

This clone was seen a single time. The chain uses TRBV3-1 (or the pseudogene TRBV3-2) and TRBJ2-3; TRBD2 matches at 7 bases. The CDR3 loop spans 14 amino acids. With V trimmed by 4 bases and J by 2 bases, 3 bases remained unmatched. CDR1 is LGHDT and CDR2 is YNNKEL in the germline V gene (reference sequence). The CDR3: CASSPGGATDTQYF. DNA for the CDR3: TGTGCCAGCAGCCCGGGGGGAGCCACAGATACGCAGTATTTT.

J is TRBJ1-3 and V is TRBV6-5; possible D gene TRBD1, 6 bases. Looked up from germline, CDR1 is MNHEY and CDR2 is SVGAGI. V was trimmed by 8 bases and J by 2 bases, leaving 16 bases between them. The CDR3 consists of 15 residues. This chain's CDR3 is CASAILGQTGNTIYF. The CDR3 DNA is TGTGCCAGCGCCATCCTCGGACAGACTGGAAACACCATATATTTT.

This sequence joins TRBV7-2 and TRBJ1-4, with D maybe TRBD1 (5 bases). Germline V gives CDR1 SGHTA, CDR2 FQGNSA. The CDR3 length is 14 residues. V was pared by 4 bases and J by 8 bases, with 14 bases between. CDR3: CASSSTVTNEKLFF. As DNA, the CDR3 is TGTGCCAGCAGCTCGACAGTGACCAACGAAAAACTGTTTTTT.

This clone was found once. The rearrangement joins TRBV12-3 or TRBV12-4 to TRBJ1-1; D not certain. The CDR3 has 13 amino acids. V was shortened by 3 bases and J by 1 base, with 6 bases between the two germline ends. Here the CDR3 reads CASSFGRNTEAFF. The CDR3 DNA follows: TGTGCCAGCAGTTTTGGGAGGAACACTGAAGCTTTCTTT.

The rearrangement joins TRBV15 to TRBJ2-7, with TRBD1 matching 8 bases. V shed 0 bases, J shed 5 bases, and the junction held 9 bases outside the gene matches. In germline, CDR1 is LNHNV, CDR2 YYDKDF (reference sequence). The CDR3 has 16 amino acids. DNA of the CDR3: TGTGCCACCAGCAGAGAGCCGACAGGGGTTGGAGACGAGCAGTACTTC. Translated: CATSREPTGVGDEQYF.

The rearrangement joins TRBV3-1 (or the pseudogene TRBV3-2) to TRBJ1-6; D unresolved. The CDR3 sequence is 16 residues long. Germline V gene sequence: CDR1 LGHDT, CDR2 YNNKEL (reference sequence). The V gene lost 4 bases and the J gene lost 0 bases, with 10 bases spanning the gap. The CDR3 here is CASSLGFSSYNSPLHF. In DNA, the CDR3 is TGTGCCAGCAGCCTGGGTTTTAGCTCCTATAATTCACCCCTCCACTTT.

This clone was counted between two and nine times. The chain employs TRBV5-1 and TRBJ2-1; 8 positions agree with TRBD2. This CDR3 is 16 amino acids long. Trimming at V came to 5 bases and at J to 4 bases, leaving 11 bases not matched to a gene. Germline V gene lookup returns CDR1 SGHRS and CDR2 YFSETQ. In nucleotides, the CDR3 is TGCGCCAGCAGGGAGACCAGCGGGGGCGCATACAATGAGCAGTTCTTC. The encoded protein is CASRETSGGAYNEQFF. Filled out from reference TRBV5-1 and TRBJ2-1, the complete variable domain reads KAGVTQTPRYLIKTRGQQVTLSCSPISGHRSVSWYQQTPGQGLQFLFEYFSETQRNKGNFPGRFSGRQFSNSRSEMNVSTLELGDSALYLCASRETSGGAYNEQFFGPGTRLTVL.

CDR3 nucleotides: TGTGCCAGCATAAGAGGGGGGTACTCCTGGGATTCACCCCTCCACTTT. Translated, it gives CASIRGGYSWDSPLHF. This sequence joins TRBV27 and TRBJ1-6, with D perhaps matching TRBD1 (6 bases). Trimming cost V 7 bases and J 8 bases, with 21 bases left between them. Germline V gene lookup returns CDR1 MNHEY and CDR2 SMNVEV (reference sequence). CDR3 size: 16 residues.

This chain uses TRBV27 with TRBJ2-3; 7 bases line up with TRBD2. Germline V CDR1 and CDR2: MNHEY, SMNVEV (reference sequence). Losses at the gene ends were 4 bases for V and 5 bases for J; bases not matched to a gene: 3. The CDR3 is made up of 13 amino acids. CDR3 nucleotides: TGTGCCAGCAGTTGGGGGGGAAGAGATACGCAGTATTTT. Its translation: CASSWGGRDTQYF.

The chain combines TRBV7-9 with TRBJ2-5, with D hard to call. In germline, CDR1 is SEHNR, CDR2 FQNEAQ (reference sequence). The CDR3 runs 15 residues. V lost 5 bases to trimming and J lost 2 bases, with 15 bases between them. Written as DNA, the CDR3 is TGTGCCAGCAGCCCATTGGACGGCCCTCAAGAGACCCAGTACTTC. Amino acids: CASSPLDGPQETQYF.

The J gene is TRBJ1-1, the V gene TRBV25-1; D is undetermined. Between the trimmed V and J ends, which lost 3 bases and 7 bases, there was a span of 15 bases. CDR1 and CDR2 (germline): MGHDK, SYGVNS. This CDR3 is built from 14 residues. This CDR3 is CASSEYENWGEAFF. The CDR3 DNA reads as TGTGCCAGCAGTGAGTACGAGAATTGGGGTGAAGCTTTCTTT.

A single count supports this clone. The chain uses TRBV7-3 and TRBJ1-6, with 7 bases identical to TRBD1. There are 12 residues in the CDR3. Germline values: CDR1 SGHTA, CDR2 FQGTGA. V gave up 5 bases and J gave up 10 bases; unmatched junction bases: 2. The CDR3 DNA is TGTGCCAGCAGCAAACAGGGGTCACCCCTCCACTTT. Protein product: CASSKQGSPLHF. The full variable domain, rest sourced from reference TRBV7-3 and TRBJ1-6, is GAGVSQTPSNKVTEKGKYVELRCDPISGHTALYWYRQSLGQGPEFLIYFQGTGAADDSGLPNDRFFAVRPEGSVSTLKIQRTERGDSAVYLCASSKQGSPLHFGNGTRLTVT.

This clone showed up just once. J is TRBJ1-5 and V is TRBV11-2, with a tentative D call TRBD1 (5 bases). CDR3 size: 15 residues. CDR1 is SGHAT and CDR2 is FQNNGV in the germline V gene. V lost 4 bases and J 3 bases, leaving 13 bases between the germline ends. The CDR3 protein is CASSSSGQTNQPQHF. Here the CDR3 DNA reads TGTGCCAGCAGCTCCTCTGGACAAACCAATCAGCCCCAGCATTTT.

Here the CDR3 reads CASRKEGTEAFF. The CDR3 DNA follows: TGTGCCAGCAGAAAGGAAGGGACTGAAGCTTTCTTT. V and J are TRBV2 and TRBJ1-1, with D hard to call. The CDR3 covers 12 residues. Looked up from germline, CDR1 is SNHLY and CDR2 is FYNNEI. V lost 6 bases to trimming and J lost 5 bases, with 10 bases between them.

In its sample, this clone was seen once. The CDR3 DNA follows: TGTGCCAGCACCGGTAGGGGGGGCAGCAATCAGCCCCAGCATTTT. Protein sequence: CASTGRGGSNQPQHF. This chain links TRBV5-4 with TRBJ1-5; D might be TRBD1 (6 bases). Trimming left V 6 bases short and J 1 base short, with 14 bases between. This CDR3 is 15 amino acids long. Germline CDR1 reads SGHNT; CDR2 reads YYREEE (reference sequence).

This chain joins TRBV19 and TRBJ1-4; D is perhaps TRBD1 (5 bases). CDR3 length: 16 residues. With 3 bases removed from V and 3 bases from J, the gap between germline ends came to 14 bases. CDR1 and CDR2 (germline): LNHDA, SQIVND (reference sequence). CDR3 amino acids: CASSIQSGTANEKLFF. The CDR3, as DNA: TGTGCCAGTAGTATCCAGTCGGGGACCGCTAATGAAAAACTGTTTTTT.

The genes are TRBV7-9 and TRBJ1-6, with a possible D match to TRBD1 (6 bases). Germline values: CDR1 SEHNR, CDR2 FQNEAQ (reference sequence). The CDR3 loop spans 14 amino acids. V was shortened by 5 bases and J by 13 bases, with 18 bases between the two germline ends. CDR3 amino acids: CASSRGQGIEPLHF. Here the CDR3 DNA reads TGTGCCAGCAGCCGGGGGCAGGGGATCGAGCCCCTCCACTTT.

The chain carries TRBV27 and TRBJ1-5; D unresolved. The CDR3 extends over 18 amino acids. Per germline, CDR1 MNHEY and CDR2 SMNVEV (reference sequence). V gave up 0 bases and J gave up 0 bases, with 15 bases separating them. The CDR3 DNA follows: TGTGCCAGCAGTTTATCGGCCAGCTCCCCATATAGCAATCAGCCCCAGCATTTT. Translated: CASSLSASSPYSNQPQHF.

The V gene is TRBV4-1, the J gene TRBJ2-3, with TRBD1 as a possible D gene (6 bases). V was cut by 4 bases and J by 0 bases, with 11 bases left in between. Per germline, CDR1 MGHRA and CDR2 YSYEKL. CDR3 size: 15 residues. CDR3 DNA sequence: TGCGCCAGCAGCCCCGGACAGTCTAGCACAGATACGCAGTATTTT. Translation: CASSPGQSSTDTQYF.

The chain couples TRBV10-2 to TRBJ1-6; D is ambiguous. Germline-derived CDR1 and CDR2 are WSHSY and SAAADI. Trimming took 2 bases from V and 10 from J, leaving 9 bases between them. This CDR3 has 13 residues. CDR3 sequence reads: CASSETLYSPLHF. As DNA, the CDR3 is TGCGCCAGCAGTGAGACCCTATACTCACCCCTCCACTTT.

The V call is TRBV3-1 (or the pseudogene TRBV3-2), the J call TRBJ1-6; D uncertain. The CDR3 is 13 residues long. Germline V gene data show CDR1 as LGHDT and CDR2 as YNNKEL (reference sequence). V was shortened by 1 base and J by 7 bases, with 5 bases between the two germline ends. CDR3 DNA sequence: TGTGCCAGCAGCCAAGTTGAGAATTCACCCCTCCACTTT. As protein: CASSQVENSPLHF.

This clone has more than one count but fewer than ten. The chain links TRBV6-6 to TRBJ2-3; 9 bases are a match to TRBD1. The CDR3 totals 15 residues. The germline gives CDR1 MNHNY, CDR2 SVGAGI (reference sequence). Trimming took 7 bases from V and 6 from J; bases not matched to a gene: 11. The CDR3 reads CASITKQGASDTQYF. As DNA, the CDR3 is TGTGCCAGCATTACGAAACAGGGGGCATCCGATACGCAGTATTTT.

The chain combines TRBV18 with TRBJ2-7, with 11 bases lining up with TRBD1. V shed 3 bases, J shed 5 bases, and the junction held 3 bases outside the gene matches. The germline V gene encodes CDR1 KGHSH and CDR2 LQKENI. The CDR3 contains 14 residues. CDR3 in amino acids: CASSPRTGGDEQYF. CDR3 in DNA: TGTGCCAGCTCACCCAGGACAGGGGGCGACGAGCAGTACTTC. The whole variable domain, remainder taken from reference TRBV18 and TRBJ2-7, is NAGVMQNPRHLVRRRGQEARLRCSPMKGHSHVYWYRQLPEEGLKFMVYLQKENIIDESGMPKERFSAEFPKEGPSILRIQQVVRGDSAAYFCASSPRTGGDEQYFGPGTRLTVT.

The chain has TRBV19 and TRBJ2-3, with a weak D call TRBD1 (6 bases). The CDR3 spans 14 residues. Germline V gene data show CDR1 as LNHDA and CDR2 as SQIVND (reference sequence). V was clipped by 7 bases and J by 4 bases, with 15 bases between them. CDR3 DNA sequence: TGTGCCAGTACCTCTAATGGGGGCTCAGATACGCAGTATTTT. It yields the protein CASTSNGGSDTQYF.